Listed below are T cell receptor beta chains from one sample, sequenced in a study of Graves' ophthalmopathy and Graves' hyperthyroidism. TCRdb analysed the multiplex PCR reads with MiXCR anew, one entry per CDR3 protein. The sample contains hundreds of thousands of distinct CDR3 sequences, around an eighth of which appear only once. The material sequenced was blood. These receptors all stem from a woman aged 25 to 45 with Graves' ophthalmopathy. CDR3s include the opening cysteine and the closing phenylalanine or tryptophan. D genes are given only for firm matches. Clone sizes are given selectively: once, few, many, or a class where the clone is expanded.

CDR3 length: 15
D gene: TRBD2
J gene: TRBJ2-2
clone size: few
V gene: TRBV7-3
CDR3 protein: CASSKTSGNVGELFF
CDR3 DNA: TGTGCCAGCAGCAAAACTAGCGGGAATGTCGGGGAGCTGTTTTTT

CDR3 length: 17
D gene: -
J gene: TRBJ2-7
clone size: many
V gene: TRBV5-1
CDR3 protein: CASSLVGSGTGNYEQYF
CDR3 DNA: TGCGCCAGCAGCTTGGTAGGTTCAGGTACCGGAAACTACGAGCAGTACTTC

CDR3 length: 15
D gene: -
J gene: TRBJ2-5
clone size: -
V gene: TRBV12-3/TRBV12-4
CDR3 protein: CASSLVQGMGETQYF
CDR3 DNA: TGTGCCAGCAGTTTGGTCCAGGGAATGGGAGAGACCCAGTACTTC

CDR3 length: 14
D gene: -
J gene: TRBJ1-1
clone size: many
V gene: TRBV12-3/TRBV12-4
CDR3 protein: CASSLRETNTEAFF
CDR3 DNA: TGTGCCAGCAGTTTAAGAGAGACGAACACTGAAGCTTTCTTT

CDR3 length: 15
D gene: TRBD2
J gene: TRBJ2-2
clone size: many
V gene: TRBV5-1
CDR3 protein: CASSNGLAGAGELFF
CDR3 DNA: TGCGCCAGCAGCAATGGACTAGCGGGAGCTGGGGAGCTGTTTTTT

CDR3 length: 14
D gene: TRBD1
J gene: TRBJ2-7
clone size: many
V gene: TRBV20-1
CDR3 protein: CSAKRQGSPYEQYF
CDR3 DNA: TGCAGTGCTAAGAGACAGGGAAGCCCCTACGAGCAGTACTTC

CDR3 length: 15
D gene: TRBD1
J gene: TRBJ1-1
clone size: many
V gene: TRBV29-1
CDR3 protein: CSVEGGGTVNTEAFF
CDR3 DNA: TGCAGCGTTGAAGGAGGGGGGACAGTAAACACTGAAGCTTTCTTT

CDR3 length: 14
D gene: -
J gene: TRBJ1-2
clone size: -
V gene: TRBV12-3/TRBV12-4
CDR3 protein: CASSRQGKNYGYTF
CDR3 DNA: TGTGCCAGCAGTCGTCAGGGAAAAAACTATGGCTACACCTTC

CDR3 length: 12
D gene: -
J gene: TRBJ1-2
clone size: many
V gene: TRBV19
CDR3 protein: CASSGLFYGYTF
CDR3 DNA: TGTGCCAGTAGCGGACTCTTCTATGGCTACACCTTC

CDR3 length: 14
D gene: TRBD1
J gene: TRBJ1-1
clone size: many
V gene: TRBV7-9
CDR3 protein: CASSPGTGTTEAFF
CDR3 DNA: TGTGCCAGCAGCCCCGGGACAGGGACCACTGAAGCTTTCTTT

CDR3 length: 14
D gene: -
J gene: TRBJ2-5
clone size: many
V gene: TRBV3-1
CDR3 protein: CASSANLGQETQYF
CDR3 DNA: TGTGCCAGCAGCGCAAACCTAGGGCAAGAGACCCAGTACTTC

CDR3 length: 14
D gene: -
J gene: TRBJ2-5
clone size: -
V gene: TRBV11-2
CDR3 protein: CASSFSLAEETQYF
CDR3 DNA: TGTGCCAGCAGCTTTTCGTTAGCGGAAGAGACCCAGTACTTC

CDR3 length: 14
D gene: -
J gene: TRBJ1-5
clone size: many
V gene: TRBV27
CDR3 protein: CASSDGQGGWPQHF
CDR3 DNA: TGTGCCAGCAGTGACGGGCAGGGAGGTTGGCCCCAGCATTTT

CDR3 length: 14
D gene: -
J gene: TRBJ2-7
clone size: many
V gene: TRBV11-1
CDR3 protein: CASSRDSFSYEQYF
CDR3 DNA: TGTGCCAGCAGCCGGGACTCGTTTTCCTACGAGCAGTACTTC

CDR3 length: 16
D gene: TRBD1
J gene: TRBJ2-2
clone size: -
V gene: TRBV28
CDR3 protein: CVSCLRQGSGSGELFF
CDR3 DNA: TGTGTCAGCTGTTTAAGACAGGGGTCGGGGTCCGGGGAGCTGTTTTTT

CDR3 length: 12
D gene: TRBD1
J gene: TRBJ1-5
clone size: many
V gene: TRBV20-1
CDR3 protein: CSAWDRDQPQHF
CDR3 DNA: TGCAGTGCCTGGGACAGGGACCAGCCCCAGCATTTT

CDR3 length: 17
D gene: -
J gene: TRBJ2-3
clone size: many
V gene: TRBV11-1
CDR3 protein: CASSSIPGPTRTDTQYF
CDR3 DNA: TGTGCCAGCAGTTCTATCCCCGGACCGACTCGTACAGATACGCAGTATTTT

CDR3 length: 13
D gene: -
J gene: TRBJ2-7
clone size: many
V gene: TRBV27
CDR3 protein: CASGGSGTYEQYF
CDR3 DNA: TGTGCCAGTGGGGGAAGTGGTACCTACGAGCAGTACTTC

CDR3 length: 14
D gene: TRBD2
J gene: TRBJ2-2
clone size: few
V gene: TRBV12-3/TRBV12-4
CDR3 protein: CASNLAGVTGELFF
CDR3 DNA: TGTGCCAGCAACCTAGCGGGAGTAACCGGGGAGCTGTTTTTT

CDR3 length: 13
D gene: TRBD2
J gene: TRBJ2-5
clone size: -
V gene: TRBV2
CDR3 protein: CASGLAIQETQYF
CDR3 DNA: TGTGCCAGTGGACTAGCGATTCAAGAGACCCAGTACTTC

CDR3 length: 17
D gene: TRBD1
J gene: TRBJ2-5
clone size: few
V gene: TRBV18
CDR3 protein: CASSPQRTGGFQETQYF
CDR3 DNA: TGTGCCAGCTCACCACAGAGGACAGGGGGCTTTCAAGAGACCCAGTACTTC

CDR3 length: 15
D gene: TRBD2
J gene: TRBJ2-5
clone size: many
V gene: TRBV12-3/TRBV12-4
CDR3 protein: CASTLGLAASGTQYF
CDR3 DNA: TGTGCCAGCACCCTAGGACTAGCGGCCTCGGGGACCCAGTACTTC

CDR3 length: 14
D gene: -
J gene: TRBJ1-5
clone size: many
V gene: TRBV6-1
CDR3 protein: CASSEGQGVEPQHF
CDR3 DNA: TGTGCCAGCAGTGAAGGCCAAGGGGTAGAGCCCCAGCATTTT

CDR3 length: 16
D gene: TRBD1
J gene: TRBJ2-7
clone size: many
V gene: TRBV11-1
CDR3 protein: CASSESTGLGAYEQYF
CDR3 DNA: TGTGCCAGCAGCGAATCGACAGGGTTGGGGGCCTACGAGCAGTACTTC

CDR3 length: 15
D gene: -
J gene: TRBJ2-7
clone size: many
V gene: TRBV11-2
CDR3 protein: CASSLWGAQEYEQYF
CDR3 DNA: TGTGCCAGCAGCTTATGGGGGGCCCAGGAATACGAGCAGTACTTC

CDR3 length: 16
D gene: TRBD1
J gene: TRBJ1-1
clone size: many
V gene: TRBV4-1
CDR3 protein: CASSQDRASGGTEAFF
CDR3 DNA: TGCGCCAGCAGCCAAGATCGAGCCTCAGGGGGCACTGAAGCTTTCTTT

CDR3 length: 12
D gene: -
J gene: TRBJ2-5
clone size: many
V gene: TRBV12-5
CDR3 protein: CASGLGWETQYF
CDR3 DNA: TGTGCTAGTGGACTGGGGTGGGAGACCCAGTACTTC